A selection of T cell receptor beta chains follows, all from one sample in a study of PD-L1 blockade in urothelial cancer. This table comes from immunoSEQ multiplex PCR, and its TCRdb copy is limited to in-frame clones, with some not included. Here the sample spans about 38,000 clones, around four fifths being singletons. The sample was PBMCs, taken around atezolizumab (anti-PD-L1) treatment. Receptors originate from a man of 80 years or more with urothelial cancer. Each CDR3 is given with its conserved first and last residue. D genes are given only for firm matches. Clone size appears in some rows only: once, few, many, or a class for an expanded clone.

cdr3_length	v_call	d_call	j_call	clone_size	cdr3_aa	cdr3_nt
15	TRBV6-1	TRBD1	TRBJ1-3	NA	CASSDPQGGGNTIYF	TGTGCCAGCAGTGATCCCCAGGGGGGTGGAAACACCATATATTTT
14	TRBV5-1	TRBD1	TRBJ2-2	NA	CASTRTGETGELFF	TGCGCCAGCACCCGGACAGGGGAAACCGGGGAGCTGTTTTTT
15	TRBV18	TRBD2	TRBJ2-7	NA	CASSLLTSAYYEQYF	TGTGCCAGCTCTCTCTTGACTAGCGCTTATTACGAGCAGTACTTC
15	TRBV28	NA	TRBJ1-2	once	CASSLQLGAGYGYTF	TGTGCCAGCAGTTTACAGCTGGGGGCGGGTTATGGCTACACCTTC
14	TRBV25-1	NA	TRBJ1-5	NA	CASSENSFNQPQHF	TGTGCCAGCAGTGAAAACAGCTTCAATCAGCCCCAGCATTTT
14	TRBV18	NA	TRBJ2-1	NA	CASSPRDGHNEQFF	TGTGCCAGCTCACCGCGGGACGGACACAATGAGCAGTTCTTC
14	TRBV18	NA	TRBJ2-1	NA	CASSPGHGNDEQFF	TGTGCCAGCTCACCGGGACACGGGAACGATGAGCAGTTCTTC
15	TRBV7-2	NA	TRBJ2-7	NA	CASSLGRTRSYEQYF	TGTGCCAGCAGCTTAGGGCGCACGAGGTCCTACGAGCAGTACTTC
14	TRBV10-3	TRBD2	TRBJ2-3	NA	CATVGSGRTDTQYF	TGTGCCACCGTGGGTAGCGGGAGAACAGATACGCAGTATTTT
13	TRBV7-2	NA	TRBJ1-2	once	CASSPGVINGYTF	TGTGCCAGCAGCCCGGGGGTTATAAATGGCTACACCTTC
16	TRBV18	TRBD2	TRBJ2-1	NA	CASSPPRREVHNEQFF	TGTGCCAGCTCACCACCGCGGCGGGAGGTCCACAATGAGCAGTTCTTC
14	TRBV9	NA	TRBJ2-7	NA	CASSGGRGSYEQYF	TGTGCCAGCAGCGGAGGCCGTGGCTCCTACGAGCAGTACTTC
15	TRBV19	NA	TRBJ2-2	NA	CASRATESNTGELFF	TGTGCCAGTAGGGCGACAGAGTCGAACACCGGGGAGCTGTTTTTT
18	TRBV18	TRBD1	TRBJ1-3	NA	CASSRLGTGVDSGNTIYF	TGTGCCAGCTCGCGACTTGGGACAGGAGTCGATTCTGGAAACACCATATATTTT
14	TRBV6-1	TRBD2	TRBJ2-3	NA	CASSPGLGGDTQYF	TGTGCCAGCAGTCCGGGACTAGGAGGGGATACGCAGTATTTT
19	TRBV27	TRBD1	TRBJ1-3	NA	CASSLRPGQGASAGNTIYF	TGTGCCAGCAGCCTACGACCGGGACAGGGGGCGTCGGCTGGAAACACCATATATTTT
14	TRBV5-6	NA	TRBJ2-3	NA	CASSLDWVSGTQYF	TGTGCCAGCAGCTTGGATTGGGTTTCGGGTACGCAGTATTTT
11	TRBV2	TRBD1	TRBJ2-1	once	CASRGGTGEFF	TGTGCCAGCAGAGGGGGGACAGGCGAGTTCTTC